The following is a T cell receptor (beta chain) sequence with its context. The assay was immunoSEQ multiplex PCR, and TCRdb's table has in-frame clones only and misses some. The sample lists about 75,000 clones; 94% were seen once. The sample originates from a study of T cell changes during pregnancy in multiple sclerosis. This TCR came from a female donor with multiple sclerosis, enrolled in a pregnancy study. The specimen was CD4+ T cells from peripheral blood mononuclear cells, collected after pregnancy.

CDR3 sequence: CASSLGAQGKNEQFF. In DNA form, the CDR3 reads TGTGCCAGCAGCTTAGGTGCACAGGGTAAAAATGAGCAGTTCTTC. This rearrangement joins TRBV7-2 to TRBJ2-1; TRBD1 is a possible D gene (6 bases). The CDR3 sequence is 15 residues long. From germline, CDR1 is SGHTA and CDR2 FQGNSA. Trimming left V 1 base short and J 7 bases short, with 14 bases between.